This T cell receptor (beta chain) derives from a study of shared clonotypes between healthy human individuals. Profiling relied on immunoSEQ multiplex PCR, and the TCRdb table lists in-frame clones only, not all of them. The sample records some 200,000 clones, around 63% being singletons. This clone was detected only once. This CDR3 is built from 13 residues. Trimming took off 0 bases at V and 6 bases at J, with 9 bases between the two ends. Germline V gene data show CDR1 as SGHTA and CDR2 as FQGTGA. The chain links TRBV7-3 to TRBJ2-7; D is ambiguous. This sequence originates from a man aged 25-40 years in good health. The specimen sequenced was memory CD4+ T cells sorted from blood. Sample subset: CD45RA-negative fraction. CDR3 bases: TGTGCCAGCAGCTTAACGCGTGAGCGCGAGCAGTACTTC. Protein product: CASSLTREREQYF.